The 23 T cell receptor beta chains in this list originate from one sample, sequenced in a study of shared clonotypes between healthy human individuals. Clones were sequenced by immunoSEQ multiplex PCR, and TCRdb holds only the in-frame ones, with some missing. This repertoire shows a few million clones, roughly 93% found once; its top ten account for under 2%. Cells designated naive CD8 were CD45RO-negative and were positively selected for CCR7, with terminally differentiated effector memory CD45RA+ cells excluded. Sequencing used naive CD8+ T cells from PBMCs. These receptors were taken from a man in his late teens or twenties in good health. Some clones in this sample may be carry-over from other donors' samples.

The rearrangement links TRBV19 to TRBJ1-5; a possible D gene is TRBD1 (5 bases). CDR1 and CDR2 from the germline V gene are LNHDA and SQIVND (reference sequence). V dropped 2 bases and J dropped 9 bases, with 14 bases sitting between them. This CDR3 is 14 amino acids long. Here the CDR3 DNA reads TGTGCCAGTAGTATAAGGTCGGGACCTCGGCCCCAGCATTTT. This codes for CASSIRSGPRPQHF. Filled out from reference TRBV19 and TRBJ1-5, the complete variable domain reads DGGITQSPKYLFRKEGQNVTLSCEQNLNHDAMYWYRQDPGQGLRLIYYSQIVNDFQKGDIAEGYSVSREKKESFPLTVTSAQKNPTAFYLCASSIRSGPRPQHFGDGTRLSIL.

The chain uses TRBV27 and TRBJ2-1; D perhaps matches TRBD1 (5 bases). The CDR3 is 15 residues long. CDR1 and CDR2 (germline): MNHEY, SMNVEV (reference sequence). Trimming took off 1 base at V and 3 bases at J, with 10 bases between the two ends. This chain's CDR3 is CASSLWGRGYNEQFF. The CDR3 DNA is TGTGCCAGCAGTTTATGGGGCCGCGGCTACAATGAGCAGTTCTTC.

This chain uses TRBV5-1 with TRBJ2-1; 13 bases agree with TRBD2. Per the germline V gene, CDR1 is SGHRS and CDR2 is YFSETQ. V trimming: 0 bases; J trimming: 2 bases; junction bases outside the gene matches: 8. This CDR3 contains 19 residues. CDR3 DNA: TGCGCCAGCAGCTTGGGACAAATACTAGCGGGAGGGACCTACAATGAGCAGTTCTTC. Its protein product is CASSLGQILAGGTYNEQFF.

This sequence joins TRBV5-1 and TRBJ2-5; weak D call: TRBD1 (6 bases). The CDR3 is 15 residues long. Per germline, CDR1 SGHRS and CDR2 YFSETQ. The V end was cut by 2 bases, the J end by 1 base, with 12 bases between. In DNA, the CDR3 is TGCGCCAGCAGCTTTCGGGACACCTCCCAAGAGACCCAGTACTTC. This codes for CASSFRDTSQETQYF.

This chain joins TRBV28 and TRBJ1-5; D not certain. V dropped 7 bases and J dropped 5 bases, with 6 bases sitting between them. Germline V gene sequence: CDR1 MDHEN, CDR2 SYDVKM. The CDR3 extends over 11 amino acids. Written as DNA, the CDR3 is TGTGCCAGCACCTCGGATCAGCCCCAGCATTTT. Protein: CASTSDQPQHF.

This rearrangement joins TRBV7-9 to TRBJ2-2; D gene uncertain. There are 15 residues in the CDR3. V lost 7 bases, J lost 6 bases, and 18 bases lay in between. Germline values: CDR1 SEHNR, CDR2 FQNEAQ (reference sequence). The CDR3 is CASTPLRTNPGELFF. Here the CDR3 DNA reads TGTGCCAGCACCCCCCTCAGGACCAATCCCGGGGAGCTGTTTTTT.

CDR3 in DNA: TGTGCTAGTGGTTTCGGTTTGGGGGTAGGGTATGGCTACACCTTC. Translated, it gives CASGFGLGVGYGYTF. The J gene is TRBJ1-2, the V gene TRBV12-5; a possible D gene is TRBD1 (5 bases). CDR3 length: 15 residues. V lost 3 bases to trimming and J lost 5 bases, with 16 bases between them. CDR1 LGHNT and CDR2 FRNRAP come from the germline V gene.

Notes on this clone: This CDR3 is also generated by other DNA sequences in the sample. The chain combines TRBV19 with TRBJ2-7, with D perhaps matching TRBD2 (5 bases). Per the germline V gene, CDR1 is LNHDA and CDR2 is SQIVND (reference sequence). CDR3 length equals 14 residues. The germline V and J ends were trimmed by 1 base and 0 bases, with 7 bases remaining between them. The CDR3 sequence: CASSIVRGSYEQYF. CDR3 bases: TGTGCCAGTAGTATAGTCCGGGGCTCCTACGAGCAGTACTTC.

The chain has TRBV19 and TRBJ2-1; possible D gene TRBD2, 6 bases. The V end was cut by 5 bases, the J end by 0 bases, with 14 bases between. The CDR3 has 16 residues. Germline-derived CDR1 and CDR2 are LNHDA and SQIVND (reference sequence). The CDR3 loop is CASSDLRDFSYNEQFF. CDR3 bases: TGTGCCAGTAGTGATCTCCGGGACTTCTCCTACAATGAGCAGTTCTTC.

The CDR3 nucleotides read TGTGCCAGCAGCTTAAACAGGGTGAATGAGCAGTTCTTC. The encoded protein is CASSLNRVNEQFF. The V and J genes are TRBV11-1 and TRBJ2-1; TRBD1 might be the D (6 bases). The V end lost 2 bases, the J end lost 7 bases, and 9 bases lay between the germline ends. The CDR3 has 13 amino acids. The germline V gene encodes CDR1 SGHAT and CDR2 FQDESV (reference sequence). The full variable domain, in which reference TRBV11-1 and TRBJ2-1 provide the parts outside the CDR3, is EAEVAQSPRYKITEKSQAVAFWCDPISGHATLYWYRQILGQGPELLVQFQDESVVDDSQLPKDRFSAERLKGVDSTLKIQPAELGDSAMYLCASSLNRVNEQFFGPGTRLTVL.

This chain connects TRBV4-1 to TRBJ2-7; 7 positions agree with TRBD1. With 3 bases clipped from V and 2 bases from J, the junction kept 7 bases outside the gene matches. Germline-derived CDR1 and CDR2 are MGHRA and YSYEKL. The CDR3 is 15 amino acids. CDR3 loop: CASSHLTGPTYEQYF. CDR3 coding DNA: TGCGCCAGCAGCCACCTGACAGGGCCAACCTACGAGCAGTACTTC.

This clone was counted a single time. The genes are TRBV7-2 and TRBJ2-7; tentatively, D is TRBD1 (5 bases). The CDR3 runs to 16 residues. Germline loops: CDR1 SGHTA, CDR2 FQGNSA. V lost 5 bases and J lost 4, with 21 bases in between. CDR3 coding DNA: TGTGCCAGCAGCCTATTAACAGGCTTGGGGTTTTACGAGCAGTACTTC. Translating gives CASSLLTGLGFYEQYF.

This chain links TRBV27 with TRBJ1-1, with D hard to call. CDR1 is MNHEY and CDR2 is SMNVEV in the germline V gene (reference sequence). The ends were cut back, 7 bases at V and 0 bases at J, with 12 bases in the middle. The CDR3 loop spans 14 amino acids. The CDR3 protein is CASISRLMNTEAFF. CDR3 nucleotides: TGTGCCAGCATCTCTCGACTGATGAACACTGAAGCTTTCTTT.

The chain has TRBV5-5 and TRBJ2-7; D not resolved. V dropped 0 bases and J dropped 0 bases, with 10 bases sitting between them. This CDR3 has 15 residues. The germline V gene has CDR1 SGHKS and CDR2 YYEKEE (reference sequence). The CDR3 bases are TGTGCCAGCAGCTTGGAACAGACGATCTCCTACGAGCAGTACTTC. This codes for CASSLEQTISYEQYF. Filled out from reference TRBV5-5 and TRBJ2-7, the complete variable domain reads DAGVTQSPTHLIKTRGQQVTLRCSPISGHKSVSWYQQVLGQGPQFIFQYYEKEERGRGNFPDRFSARQFPNYSSELNVNALLLGDSALYLCASSLEQTISYEQYFGPGTRLTVT.

The rearrangement links TRBV27 to TRBJ2-7; no firm D call. V gave up 5 bases and J gave up 3 bases, with 17 bases separating them. The germline V gene has CDR1 MNHEY and CDR2 SMNVEV (reference sequence). The CDR3 consists of 15 residues. CDR3: CASSPGRASIYEQYF. The CDR3 DNA reads as TGTGCCAGCAGTCCCGGTCGGGCCAGTATCTACGAGCAGTACTTC.

The chain recombines TRBV29-1 with TRBJ2-2; D is unresolved. CDR1 is SQVTM, CDR2 ANQGSEA, per germline. The CDR3 is 15 residues long. Trimming left V 4 bases short and J 6 bases short, with 18 bases between. CDR3 region: CSVVPIGSKAGELFF. In DNA, the CDR3 is TGCAGCGTTGTACCCATCGGTAGTAAGGCCGGGGAGCTGTTTTTT.

The chain employs TRBV9 and TRBJ2-3; 8 bases map to TRBD2. Per germline, CDR1 SGDLS and CDR2 YYNGEE. This CDR3 contains 16 residues. V trimming: 3 bases; J trimming: 0 bases; junction bases outside the gene matches: 6. CDR3 coding DNA: TGTGCCAGCAGCGCACCGGGACTAGGTAGCACAGATACGCAGTATTTT. Translating gives CASSAPGLGSTDTQYF.

This rearrangement joins TRBV5-4 to TRBJ2-1; 9 bases are shared with TRBD2. After removal of 3 bases from V and 9 bases from J, the junction contained 10 bases not matched to a gene. This CDR3 region has 15 residues. Germline V gene lookup returns CDR1 SGHNT and CDR2 YYREEE (reference sequence). DNA for the CDR3: TGTGCCAGCAGCTCAATAGCGGGAGCCCTTAGTGAGCAGTTCTTC. Translating gives CASSSIAGALSEQFF.

The V call is TRBV9, the J call TRBJ2-3; D unclear. The germline CDR1 and CDR2 sequences are SGDLS and YYNGEE. Trimming removed 3 bases at V and 0 bases at J, with 5 bases between. The CDR3 loop spans 13 amino acids. The CDR3 loop reads CASSDGSTDTQYF. DNA of the CDR3: TGTGCCAGCAGCGACGGGAGCACAGATACGCAGTATTTT.

V and J are TRBV28 and TRBJ1-2; 8 bases agree with TRBD1. This CDR3 comprises 14 residues. The trim removed 6 bases at V and 4 bases at J, leaving 7 bases unmatched. Germline values: CDR1 MDHEN, CDR2 SYDVKM. CDR3 sequence: CASSGQGYAYGYTF. CDR3 coding DNA: TGTGCCAGCAGCGGACAGGGCTATGCCTATGGCTACACCTTC.

The gene calls are TRBV7-9 and TRBJ2-2, with D perhaps matching TRBD2 (6 bases). From germline, CDR1 is SEHNR and CDR2 FQNEAQ (reference sequence). Trimming took 5 bases from V and 1 from J, leaving 14 bases between them. This CDR3 comprises 16 residues. CDR3: CASSATGTQNTGELFF. The CDR3 coding sequence is TGTGCCAGCAGCGCAACCGGGACTCAGAACACCGGGGAGCTGTTTTTT.

This clone has just one count. This sequence joins TRBV7-9 and TRBJ2-5, with 10 bases lining up with TRBD1. This CDR3 has 15 residues. The germline V gene has CDR1 SEHNR and CDR2 FQNEAQ (reference sequence). The V segment lost 4 bases and the J segment 2 bases; nucleotides outside the gene matches: 4. DNA of the CDR3: TGTGCCAGCAGCTGGGACAGGGGACTTCAAGAGACCCAGTACTTC. Translation: CASSWDRGLQETQYF.

This chain joins TRBV27 and TRBJ2-3, with TRBD1 identical over 7 bases. The CDR3 runs to 15 residues. Per the germline V gene, CDR1 is MNHEY and CDR2 is SMNVEV (reference sequence). The J segment lost 2 bases and the V segment lost 3 bases, leaving 5 bases of the junction unmatched. As DNA, the CDR3 is TGTGCCAGCAGTTTCGACAGGGCCTACACAGATACGCAGTATTTT. This translates into CASSFDRAYTDTQYF.